One and the same sample provided the 10 T cell receptor beta chains below, sequenced in a study of spatial heterogeneity in lung cancer. The time point denotes: blood at routine non-recurrence follow-up after resection. The study sequenced unsorted whole RNA from tumor, nontumor lung or frozen PBMC. In TCRdb, the 5' RACE reads were re-called with MiXCR into one record per CDR3 protein. This sample has approximately 56,000 distinct CDR3 sequences, with roughly 7% found just once. Specimen: PBMCs, collected at follow-up. The receptors here all came from a female donor with early-stage non-small cell lung cancer.

This clonotype has only a few counts. V usage is TRBV2 and J usage is TRBJ2-1; D may match TRBD1 or TRBD2 (5 bases each). V lost 5 bases to trimming and J lost 8 bases, with 13 bases between them. Germline V gene lookup returns CDR1 SNHLY and CDR2 FYNNEI. This CDR3 spans 13 amino acids. In DNA form, the CDR3 reads TGTGCCAGCAGTTGGGGACCGGCGGATGAGCAGTTCTTC. It translates to CASSWGPADEQFF.

V usage is TRBV6-5 and J usage is TRBJ1-2; a weak D match, TRBD1 (5 bases). Germline CDR1 reads MNHEY; CDR2 reads SVGAGI. Trimming took 5 bases from V and 3 from J, leaving 10 bases between them. The CDR3 has 13 amino acids. CDR3 nucleotides: TGTGCCAGCAGTCGGGACCTATACTATGGCTACACCTTC. It translates to CASSRDLYYGYTF.

This clonotype showed up many times. The chain carries TRBV2 and TRBJ1-5; 8 nucleotides agree with TRBD1. The CDR3 has 14 amino acids. Trimming took 7 bases from V and 4 from J; bases not matched to a gene: 6. Germline values: CDR1 SNHLY, CDR2 FYNNEI. This CDR3 is CASTGGQRNQPQHF. For the CDR3, the DNA is TGTGCCAGCACAGGGGGCCAAAGAAATCAGCCCCAGCATTTT.

There are many counts of this clonotype. DNA for the CDR3: TGTGCCGCACGAAGGGGGTTTGGCCAAGAGACCCAGTACTTC. Translated, it gives CAARRGFGQETQYF. The gene calls are TRBV28 and TRBJ2-5; D might be TRBD1 (6 bases). V lost 11 bases and J lost 1, with 17 bases in between. The CDR3 loop spans 14 amino acids. CDR1 is MDHEN, CDR2 SYDVKM, per germline. Based on the CDR3 plus reference TRBV28 and TRBJ2-5, the full variable domain is DVKVTQSSRYLVKRTGEKVFLECVQDMDHENMFWYRQDPGLGLRLIYFSYDVKMKEKGDIPEGYSVSREKKERFSLILESASTNQTSMYLCAARRGFGQETQYFGPGTRLLVL.

V usage is TRBV11-2 and J usage is TRBJ2-3, with TRBD2 matching over 8 bases. This CDR3 region has 16 residues. Germline V gene data show CDR1 as SGHAT and CDR2 as FQNNGV. V lost 2 bases to trimming and J lost 7 bases; unmatched junction nucleotides: 11. The CDR3, as DNA: TGTGCCAGCAGCTTAAGTCAAGCGGGGGTGGCTTATACGCAGTATTTT. Its protein product is CASSLSQAGVAYTQYF.

This chain uses TRBV30 with TRBJ2-7; D is unresolved. The CDR3 sequence is 12 residues long. V lost 0 bases and J 6 bases, leaving 9 bases between the germline ends. Looked up from germline, CDR1 is GTSNPN and CDR2 is SVGIG (reference sequence). CDR3 residues: CAWSVTVGEQYF. CDR3 bases: TGTGCCTGGAGTGTAACCGTGGGCGAGCAGTACTTC.

This clonotype was counted at least ten times. The chain employs TRBV5-1 and TRBJ2-3, with D perhaps TRBD2 (6 bases). The CDR3 is 16 residues long. Germline V gene sequence: CDR1 SGHRS, CDR2 YFSETQ. The V end was cut by 4 bases, the J end by 1 base, with 16 bases between. CDR3 loop: CASSRWDGGRTDTQYF. CDR3 sequence (DNA): TGCGCCAGCAGCCGGTGGGACGGGGGTCGCACAGATACGCAGTATTTT. The full variable domain, with the rest looked up from reference TRBV5-1 and TRBJ2-3, is KAGVTQTPRYLIKTRGQQVTLSCSPISGHRSVSWYQQTPGQGLQFLFEYFSETQRNKGNFPGRFSGRQFSNSRSEMNVSTLELGDSALYLCASSRWDGGRTDTQYFGPGTRLTVL.

The table lists this clonotype with a few counts. The chain employs TRBV27 and TRBJ1-5; the match to TRBD1 covers 7 bases. The CDR3 totals 19 residues. CDR1 MNHEY and CDR2 SMNVEV come from the germline V gene (reference sequence). J gave up 7 bases and V 6 bases, and 24 bases lay outside the gene matches. CDR3 in amino acids: CASRQNIPPSAQGYQPQHF. As DNA, the CDR3 is TGTGCCAGCAGACAAAATATCCCCCCCTCAGCACAGGGGTACCAGCCCCAGCATTTT.

The rearrangement uses TRBV7-2 and TRBJ2-1, with a possible D match to TRBD2 (7 bases). The CDR3 runs to 16 residues. Germline lookup yields CDR1 SGHTA and CDR2 FQGNSA. Trimming left V 2 bases short and J 4 bases short, with 15 bases between. CDR3: CASSLRGGTSYNEQFF. The DNA for the CDR3 is TGTGCCAGCAGCTTAAGGGGGGGGACTTCATACAATGAGCAGTTCTTC.

Many counts were recorded for this clonotype. This chain uses TRBV12-3 or TRBV12-4 with TRBJ2-3; 9 bases map to TRBD2. The junction had 5 bases not matched to a gene; V was cut back by 0 bases and J by 4 bases. This CDR3 spans 16 amino acids. This CDR3 reads CASSLARGGAPDTQYF. In DNA form, the CDR3 reads TGTGCCAGCAGTTTAGCCCGCGGGGGGGCCCCAGATACGCAGTATTTT.